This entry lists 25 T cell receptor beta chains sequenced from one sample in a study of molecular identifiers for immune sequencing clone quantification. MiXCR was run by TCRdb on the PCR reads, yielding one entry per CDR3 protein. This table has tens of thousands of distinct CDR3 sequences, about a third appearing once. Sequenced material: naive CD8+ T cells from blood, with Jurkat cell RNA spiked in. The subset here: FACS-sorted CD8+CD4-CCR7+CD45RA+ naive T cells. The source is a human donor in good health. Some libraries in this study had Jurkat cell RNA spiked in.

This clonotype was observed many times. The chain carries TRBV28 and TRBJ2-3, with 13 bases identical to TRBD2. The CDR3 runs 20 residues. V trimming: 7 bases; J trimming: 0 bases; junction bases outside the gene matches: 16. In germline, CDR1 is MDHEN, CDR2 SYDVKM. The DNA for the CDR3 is TGTGCCAGCATTCTCGGACTAGCGGGGGCCGATCAAACTAGCACAGATACGCAGTATTTT. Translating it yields CASILGLAGADQTSTDTQYF.

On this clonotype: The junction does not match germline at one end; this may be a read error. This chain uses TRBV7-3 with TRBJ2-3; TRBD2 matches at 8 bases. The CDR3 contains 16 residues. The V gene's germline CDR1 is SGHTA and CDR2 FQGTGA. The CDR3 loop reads CASSTRGGTSTDTQYF. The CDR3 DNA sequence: TGCGCCAGCAGCACTCGGGGGGGGACTAGCACAGATACGCAGTATTTT.

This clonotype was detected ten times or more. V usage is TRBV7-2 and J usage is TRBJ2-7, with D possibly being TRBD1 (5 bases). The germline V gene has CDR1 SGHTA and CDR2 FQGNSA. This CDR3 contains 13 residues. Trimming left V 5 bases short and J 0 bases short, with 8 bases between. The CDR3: CASSGADSYEQYF. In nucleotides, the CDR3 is TGTGCCAGCAGCGGGGCGGACTCCTACGAGCAGTACTTC.

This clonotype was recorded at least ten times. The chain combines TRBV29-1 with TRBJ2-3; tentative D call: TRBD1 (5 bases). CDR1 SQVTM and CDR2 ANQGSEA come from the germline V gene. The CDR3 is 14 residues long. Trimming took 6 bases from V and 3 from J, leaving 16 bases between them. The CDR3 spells CSVLGVTRTDTQYF. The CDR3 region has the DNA TGCAGCGTCCTAGGGGTCACTCGTACAGATACGCAGTATTTT.

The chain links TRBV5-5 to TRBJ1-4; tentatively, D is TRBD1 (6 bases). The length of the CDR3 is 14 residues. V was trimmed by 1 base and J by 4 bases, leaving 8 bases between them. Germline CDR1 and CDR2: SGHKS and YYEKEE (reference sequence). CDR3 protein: CASSLWTDNEKLFF. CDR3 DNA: TGTGCCAGCAGCTTGTGGACAGATAATGAAAAACTGTTTTTT.

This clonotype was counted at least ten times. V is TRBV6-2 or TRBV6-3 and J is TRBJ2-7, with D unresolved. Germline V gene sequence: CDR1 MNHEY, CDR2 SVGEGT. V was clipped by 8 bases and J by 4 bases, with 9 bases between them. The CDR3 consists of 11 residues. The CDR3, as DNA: TGTGCCAGCGGGGTCCCTTACGAGCAGTACTTC. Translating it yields CASGVPYEQYF.

The chain's CDR3 is CASSLGFGPDTQYF. Written as DNA, the CDR3 is TGTGCCAGCAGCTTAGGTTTCGGTCCAGATACGCAGTATTTT. This chain connects TRBV7-6 to TRBJ2-3; no clear D gene. CDR3 size: 14 residues. The V end was cut by 1 base, the J end by 4 bases, with 9 bases between. Germline lookup yields CDR1 SGHVS and CDR2 FNYEAQ.

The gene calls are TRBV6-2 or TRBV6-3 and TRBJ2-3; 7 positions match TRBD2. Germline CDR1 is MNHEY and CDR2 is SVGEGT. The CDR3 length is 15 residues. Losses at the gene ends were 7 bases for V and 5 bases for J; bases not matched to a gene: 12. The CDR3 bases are TGTGCCAGCAAGGCCGGGAGGCCCTGGGGAGATACGCAGTATTTT. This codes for CASKAGRPWGDTQYF.

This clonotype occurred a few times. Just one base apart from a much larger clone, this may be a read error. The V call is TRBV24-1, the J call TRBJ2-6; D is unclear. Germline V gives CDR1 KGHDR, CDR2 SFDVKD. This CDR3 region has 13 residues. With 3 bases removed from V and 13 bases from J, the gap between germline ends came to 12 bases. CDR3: CATSDPTRKVLTF. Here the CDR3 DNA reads TGTGCCACCAGTGATCCCACCCGCAAAGTCCTGACTTTC.

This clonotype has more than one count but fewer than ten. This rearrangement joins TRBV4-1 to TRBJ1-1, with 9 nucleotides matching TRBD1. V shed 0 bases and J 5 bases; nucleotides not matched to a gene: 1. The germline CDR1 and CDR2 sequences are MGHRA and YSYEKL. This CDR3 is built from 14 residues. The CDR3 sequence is CASSQEDRGTEAFF. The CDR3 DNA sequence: TGCGCCAGCAGCCAAGAAGACAGGGGGACTGAAGCTTTCTTT.

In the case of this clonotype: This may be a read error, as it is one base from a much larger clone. The CDR3, as DNA: TGCGCCAGCAGCCAAGAGCAGGGGGCGTACAATGAGCAGTTCTTC. It encodes CASSQEQGAYNEQFF. The rearrangement uses TRBV4-3 and TRBJ2-1; TRBD1 matches 8 bases. Per germline, CDR1 LGHNA and CDR2 YSLEER. The junction had 2 bases not matched to a gene; V was cut back by 0 bases and J by 4 bases. The CDR3 has 15 residues.

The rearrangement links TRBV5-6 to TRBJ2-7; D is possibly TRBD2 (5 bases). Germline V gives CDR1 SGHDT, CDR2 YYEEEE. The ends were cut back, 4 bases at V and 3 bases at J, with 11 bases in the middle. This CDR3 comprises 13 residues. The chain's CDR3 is CASSPGSLYEQYF. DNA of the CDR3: TGTGCCAGCAGCCCGGGAAGTCTCTACGAGCAGTACTTC.

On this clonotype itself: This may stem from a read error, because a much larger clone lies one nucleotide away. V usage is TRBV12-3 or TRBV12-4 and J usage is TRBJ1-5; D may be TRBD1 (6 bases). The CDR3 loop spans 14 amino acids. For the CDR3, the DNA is TGTGCCTGCAGTTTCGGAGGGGGATTAAGACCCCAGCATTTT. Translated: CACSFGGGLRPQHF.

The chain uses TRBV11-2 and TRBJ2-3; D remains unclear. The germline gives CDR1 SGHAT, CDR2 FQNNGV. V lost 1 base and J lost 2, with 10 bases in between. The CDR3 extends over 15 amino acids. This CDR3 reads CASSLAGRNTDTQYF. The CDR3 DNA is TGTGCCAGCAGCTTAGCCGGACGGAACACAGATACGCAGTATTTT.

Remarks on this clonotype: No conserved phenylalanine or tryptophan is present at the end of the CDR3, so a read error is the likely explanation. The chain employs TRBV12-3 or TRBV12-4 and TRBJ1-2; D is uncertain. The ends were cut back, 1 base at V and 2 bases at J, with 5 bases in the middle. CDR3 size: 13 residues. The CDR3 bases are TGTGCCAGCAGTTTAGGTACGAACTATGGCTACACCTCC. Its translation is CASSLGTNYGYTS.

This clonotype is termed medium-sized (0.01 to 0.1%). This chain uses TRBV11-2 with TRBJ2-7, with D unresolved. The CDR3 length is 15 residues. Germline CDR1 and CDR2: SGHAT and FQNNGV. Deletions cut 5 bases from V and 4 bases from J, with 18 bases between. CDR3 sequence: CASSILAVVRYEQYF. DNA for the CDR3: TGTGCCAGCAGCATTCTGGCCGTGGTCCGATACGAGCAGTACTTC.

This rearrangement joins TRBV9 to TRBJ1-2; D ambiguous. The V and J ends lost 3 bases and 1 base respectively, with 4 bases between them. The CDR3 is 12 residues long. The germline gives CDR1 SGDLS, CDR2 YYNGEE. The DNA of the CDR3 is TGTGCCAGCAGCGGACATAACTATGGCTACACCTTC. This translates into CASSGHNYGYTF. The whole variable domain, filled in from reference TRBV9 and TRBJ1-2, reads DSGVTQTPKHLITATGQRVTLRCSPRSGDLSVYWYQQSLDQGLQFLIQYYNGEERAKGNILERFSAQQFPDLHSELNLSSLELGDSALYFCASSGHNYGYTFGSGTRLTVV.

This CDR3 is CASSYWGGGQPQHF. As DNA, the CDR3 is TGTGCCAGCAGTTACTGGGGGGGTGGTCAGCCCCAGCATTTT. The chain joins TRBV6-2 or TRBV6-3 to TRBJ1-5; possible D gene TRBD1, 5 bases. The length of the CDR3 is 14 residues. V shed 1 base and J shed 6 bases, with 10 bases lying between them. The germline gives CDR1 MNHEY, CDR2 SVGEGT.

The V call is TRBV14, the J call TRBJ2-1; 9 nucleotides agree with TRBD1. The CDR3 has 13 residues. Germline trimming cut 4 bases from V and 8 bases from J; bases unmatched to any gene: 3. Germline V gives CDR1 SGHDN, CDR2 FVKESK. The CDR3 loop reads CASSRWTGDEQFF. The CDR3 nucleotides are TGTGCCAGCAGCCGCTGGACAGGGGATGAGCAGTTCTTC.

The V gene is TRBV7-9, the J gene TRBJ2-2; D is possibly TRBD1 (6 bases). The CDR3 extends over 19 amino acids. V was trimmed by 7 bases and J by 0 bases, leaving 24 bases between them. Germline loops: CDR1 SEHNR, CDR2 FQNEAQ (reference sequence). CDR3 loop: CASIRRGTKDRPNTGELFF. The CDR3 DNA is TGTGCCAGCATCAGACGGGGTACCAAGGACAGACCGAACACCGGGGAGCTGTTTTTT.

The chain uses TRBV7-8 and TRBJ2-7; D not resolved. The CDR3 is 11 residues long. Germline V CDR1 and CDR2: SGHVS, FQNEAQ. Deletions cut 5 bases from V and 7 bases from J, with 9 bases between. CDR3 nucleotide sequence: TGTGCCAGCAGCGCACCCGGGGAGCAGTACTTC. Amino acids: CASSAPGEQYF.

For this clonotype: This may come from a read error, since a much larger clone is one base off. In DNA form, the CDR3 reads TGTGCCATCAGTGATTTCGAAGAGTCCCAGTACTTC. It translates to CAISDFEESQYF. The chain uses TRBV10-3 and TRBJ2-5; D is ambiguous. The V gene's germline CDR1 is ENHRY and CDR2 SYGVKD. There are 12 residues in the CDR3.

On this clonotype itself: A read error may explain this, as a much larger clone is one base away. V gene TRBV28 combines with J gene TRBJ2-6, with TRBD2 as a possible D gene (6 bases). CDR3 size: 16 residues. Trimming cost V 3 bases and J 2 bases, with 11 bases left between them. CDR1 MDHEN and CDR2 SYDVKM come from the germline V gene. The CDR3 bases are TGTGCCAGCAGTTTTGAGTGGGGGGCTGGGGCCAACGTCCTGACTTTC. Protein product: CASSFEWGAGANVLTF.

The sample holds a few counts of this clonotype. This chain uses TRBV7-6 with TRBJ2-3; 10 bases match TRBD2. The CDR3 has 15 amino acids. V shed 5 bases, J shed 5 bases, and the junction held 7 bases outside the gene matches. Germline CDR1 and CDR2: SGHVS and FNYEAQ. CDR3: CASSPSSGSRDTQYF. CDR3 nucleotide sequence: TGTGCCAGCAGCCCCTCTAGCGGGAGTCGAGATACGCAGTATTTT.

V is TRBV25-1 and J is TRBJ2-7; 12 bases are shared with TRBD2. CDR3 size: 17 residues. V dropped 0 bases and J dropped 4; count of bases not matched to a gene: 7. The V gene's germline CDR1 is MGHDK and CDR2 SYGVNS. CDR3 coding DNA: TGTGCCAGCAGTGAATACCGGACTAGCGGGACAACATACGAGCAGTACTTC. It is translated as CASSEYRTSGTTYEQYF.